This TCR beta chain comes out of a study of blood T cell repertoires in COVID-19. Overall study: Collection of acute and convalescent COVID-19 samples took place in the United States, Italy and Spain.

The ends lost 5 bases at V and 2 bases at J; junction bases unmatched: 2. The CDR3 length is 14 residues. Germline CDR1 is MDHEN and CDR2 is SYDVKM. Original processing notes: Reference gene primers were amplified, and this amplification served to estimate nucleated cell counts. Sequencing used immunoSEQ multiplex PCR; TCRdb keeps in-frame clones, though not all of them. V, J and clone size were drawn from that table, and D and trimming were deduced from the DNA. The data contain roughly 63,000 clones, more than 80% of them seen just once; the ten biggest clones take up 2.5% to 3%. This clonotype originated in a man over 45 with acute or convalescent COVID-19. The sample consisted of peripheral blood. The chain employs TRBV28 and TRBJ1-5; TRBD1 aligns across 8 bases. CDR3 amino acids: CASSQGQGNQPQHF. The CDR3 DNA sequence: TGTGCCAGCAGTCAGGGACAGGGCAATCAGCCCCAGCATTTT.